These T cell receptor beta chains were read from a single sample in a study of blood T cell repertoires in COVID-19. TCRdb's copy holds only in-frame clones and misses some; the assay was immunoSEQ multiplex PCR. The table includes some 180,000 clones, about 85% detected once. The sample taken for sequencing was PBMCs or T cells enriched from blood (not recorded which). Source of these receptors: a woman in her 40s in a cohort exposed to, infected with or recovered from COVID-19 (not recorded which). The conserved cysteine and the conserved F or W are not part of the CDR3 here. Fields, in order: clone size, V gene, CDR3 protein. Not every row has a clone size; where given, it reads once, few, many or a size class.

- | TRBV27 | ASSSGDEQY
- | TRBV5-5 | ASSLSPYNEQF
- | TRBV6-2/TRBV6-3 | ASSLLKREFTDTQY
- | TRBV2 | ASSPSGSYEQY
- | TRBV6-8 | ASRTQRRHNSPLH
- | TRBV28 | ASSLTGYHQPQH
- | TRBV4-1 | ASSQDSPGNTIY
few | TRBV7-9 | ASSLAEEGGYT
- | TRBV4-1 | ASSRLATAGELF
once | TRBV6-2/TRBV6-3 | ASSYAGKNIQY
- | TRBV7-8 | ASRPRAGEYYEQY
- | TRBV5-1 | ASSLMASTSGANVLT
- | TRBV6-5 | ASSYRGISGNTIY
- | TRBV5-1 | ASSQQGGTYNEQF
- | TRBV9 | ASGGQGSQPQH
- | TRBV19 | ASSIDNPRSYGYT
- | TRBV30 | AWSGQLNTEAF
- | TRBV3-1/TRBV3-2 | ASCREGTTPYNEQF
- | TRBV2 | ASSVGVNQPQH
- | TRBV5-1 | ASSFTGLDNEQF
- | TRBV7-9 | ASSLVLAGFNEQF
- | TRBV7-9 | ASSLFETEAYEQY
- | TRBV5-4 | ASSLEGPGQY
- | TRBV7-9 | ASSHDRTNYGYT
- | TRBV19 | ASSISGKNTEAF
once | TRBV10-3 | AISESRTNTEETQY
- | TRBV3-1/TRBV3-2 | ASSQDRDSEPGNTIY
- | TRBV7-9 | ASSPWTGGTEAF
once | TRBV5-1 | ASSPGLAGPGELF
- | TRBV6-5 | ASSPGHGYT
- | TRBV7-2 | ASSLSWTGSYNEQF
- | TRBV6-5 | ASRPPTASNYGYT
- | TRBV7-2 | ASSLMSAGTDTQY
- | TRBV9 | ASSDRGIEAF
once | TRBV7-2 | ASSLVGTRVNEKLF
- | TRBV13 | ASSSRGGRYNEQF
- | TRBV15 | ATTNGVAGQPQH
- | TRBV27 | ASSLPSAGVQY
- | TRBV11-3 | ASSLVHRGNEQF
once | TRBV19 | ASSIYGQKGGNGYT
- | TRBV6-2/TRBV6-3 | ASSYSGEGGTEAF
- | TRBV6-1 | ASSEEEGQGNQPQH
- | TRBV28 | ASSTRAGRGSNQPQH